This T cell receptor (beta chain) was found in a study of cytomegalovirus exposure and HLA in healthy donors (dated by TCRdb to 2015 to 2018). About the full investigation: In an earlier analysis of roughly 590 of the donors, under 300 Gb of sequence data and 117 million unique TCR beta sequences from approximately 180 million T cells were reported. On average, about 200,000 unique TCR beta nucleotide sequences were sequenced per donor among fewer than 500 genotyped donors of the cohort, with roughly 18% of those sequences being non-productive. Typing coverage varied by locus: roughly 620-640 donors for A, B, C, DRB1 and DQB1; approximately 500 for DQA1; more than 600 for DPA1; approximately 470 for DPB1. About five DR-DQ haplotypes were treated as single units for association and clustering because of strong linkage in the cohort. Approximately 310 gigabases of sequencing data and 91 million or so unique TCR sequences made up an early release that covered nearly 650 HLA-typed donors. The study used immunosequencing to profile the T cell repertoires of around 600 subjects and linked those repertoires to cytomegalovirus serostatus. A later genetic analysis used genome-wide SNP genotypes for about 55% of the 666 donors, treating that subset as a discovery cohort. HLA typing covered class I and class II loci at four-digit resolution. An earlier analysis of several hundred of the donors applied high-throughput TCR beta sequencing to assess whether each TCR beta V gene segment acted as functional or pseudogenic. A separate validation cohort of 100 to 150 different subjects was used in addition to the approximately 700-subject first cohort. The study aimed to test whether signatures of past pathogen exposure could be identified by cataloging public T cell receptors. Rather than drawing on any new phenotypic data, the later analysis identified candidate immune exposures from TCR beta sequences and the way those sequences occurred across donors. A later analysis re-analyzed previously published TCR beta repertoires from approximately 670 donors and added high-resolution HLA genotyping to study TCR occurrence patterns. To predict cytomegalovirus infection status, the study combined high-throughput TCR immunosequencing, statistical association of individual TCRs with disease status, and machine learning. Every discovery cohort repertoire had been produced on one sequencing platform. Of the roughly 400 genotyped donors, roughly 80% fell in the genetic ancestry cluster associated with self-reported Caucasian donors. Donor age, sex, ethnicity and CMV serostatus were compiled together with the repertoire data. What the research found in general, with its limitations: In an earlier analysis of fewer than 700 of the donors, most TCR beta V segments appeared in productive rearrangements about 87% or about 30% of the time, broadly matching IMGT annotations. The cohort was sequenced for TCR beta chains only, and without alpha or paired-chain data the features that could be detected were limited. Correlated functional status among segregating V segments might reflect linkage disequilibrium, but an unknown experimental factor could not be ruled out. Sequencing depth was assumed to be roughly uniform across donors in the presence/absence analyses, though that assumption may not hold. According to the authors, the approach could potentially be generalized to other disease states and immunological phenotypes. A later analysis found that HLA-associated TCR beta chains were more clonally expanded and had lower generation probabilities than equally common non-associated chains. The earlier analysis of 587 of the donors excluded some 15 rarely observed V segments, including chromosome 9 orphons, because counts were too low. Because HLA typing was missing for some donors at each locus, association tests included only the typed subset. In a later analysis, several top co-occurrence clusters were reported to appear linked to parvovirus B19, influenza, CMV and Epstein-Barr virus. A total of 150 or so TCR beta chains were listed by the study as associated with cytomegalovirus. Because the 87-base-pair reads could not distinguish some IMGT-functional V segments, including TRBV6-2 and TRBV6-3, those segments were excluded. According to a later genetic analysis, donors in an Asian-associated ancestry cluster had fewer N-insertions in productive TCRs than the approximately 650-donor mean. The sequencing pipeline was judged likely to have produced a cluster of highly shared sequence variants as a technical artifact. A further reported finding was that TCR beta sequences accurately predicted the HLA-A and HLA-B alleles for most subjects in the first cohort. An association between a missense DCLRE1C variant and V-gene and J-gene trimming of TCR beta chains was found in a later genetic analysis and replicated in an independent cohort. The classifier was reported to diagnose cytomegalovirus status with high specificity and sensitivity in both the original and validation cohorts. Across donors, most TCR sequences were observed very rarely, whereas some public TCRs were present in many individuals. Assigning TCR associations to individual alleles was difficult when HLA alleles, especially DR and DQ, strongly co-occurred. A later analysis found that most CMV-associated TCR beta chains appeared HLA-restricted, with HLA associations seemingly driven largely by CMV exposure. For the cohort, immune exposure information was limited to CMV serostatus. A few of the identified cytomegalovirus-associated TCR beta chains were confirmed in vitro to be specific for cytomegalovirus antigens. Specific HLA alleles were associated with roughly 16,000 TCR beta sequences at a false discovery rate of 0.05 in a later analysis. A later analysis found that TCR association rates varied across HLA loci, with DRB1 alleles showing the most associated TCRs and HLA-C alleles the fewest.

On this clone itself: Its antigen has not been determined. Base qualities were left out, and no much larger clone turns up one base away.

In total, over 600 healthy bone marrow donors made up the cohort. At the time of sampling, all cohort members were nominally healthy, though unrecorded immune exposures were likely present. The donor tested CMV seronegative and was one of the 352 seronegative cohort members. Each donor provided a peripheral blood sample, and peripheral blood mononuclear cells were used for TCR beta sequencing. Genomic DNA extraction from the blood cell samples was performed with the Qiagen DNeasy Blood Extraction Kit. There are 17 amino acids in the CDR3, from cysteine to phenylalanine inclusive. Only the CDR3 region is kept as DNA, spanning 51 bases read in frame from base 1. CDR1 MDHEN and CDR2 SYDVKM were looked up in the germline V gene. Relative to germline, V is missing 5 bases and J is missing 0 bases, with 9 bases of the junction outside any gene match. Preparation of the library involved the immunoSEQ multiplex PCR assay. A mixture of 60 forward primers for TCR Vbeta segments and 13 reverse primers for TCR Jbeta segments was used in the multiplex PCR. Amplification of the CDR3 region of rearranged TCR beta genes was performed with a multiplex PCR assay on genomic DNA. The amplified TCR beta libraries were sequenced on the Illumina HiSeq System as 87-base-pair reads. The published analysis was carried out like this. Across the 640 or so repertoires, a later analysis counted 80 million or so unique TCR beta chains, 9 million to 14 million of which were shared by at least two donors. To remove PCR and sequencing errors, raw reads were error-corrected and collapsed into unique sequences using a nearest-neighbor algorithm that merged closely related sequences. CDR3 sequences were aligned to IMGT reference sequences to assign V, D and J gene segments. For a sequence to be retained, a match of at least six nucleotides to both a V gene segment and a J gene segment was required. A rearrangement counted as productive if the CDR3 had no stop codons and remained in frame with V and J, and every other rearrangement counted as non-productive. CDR3 was defined according to IMGT convention as the region running from the second conserved V-encoded cysteine to the conserved J-encoded phenylalanine. Sequences without an unambiguous match to a single V gene segment were excluded from the earlier analysis of a few hundred of the donors. An earlier analysis of 587 of the donors classified V segments as functional when productive rearrangements were above 56.7% and as segregating when the standard deviation between donors was above 5%. To diagnose cytomegalovirus status from the catalog of TCR beta chain sequences, a statistical classification framework was built. In a later analysis, TCR nucleotide sequences were compared against IMGT/GENE-DB human TR gene sequences so that V and J genes could be assigned. In a later analysis, CDR3 sequences and most-parsimonious VDJ recombination scenarios were assigned using the TCRdist pipeline. In a later analysis, each TCR beta chain was defined by its CDR3 amino acid sequence together with its V-gene family, and reads lacking a unique V-gene family were excluded. As a way to deal with suspected cross-contamination and a sequencing artifact, a later analysis dropped 450 to 700 nucleotide sequences that were highly shared and had low generation probability. For each public chain, a later analysis derived a clonal expansion index from normalized ranks of inferred template counts within each repertoire. Generation probabilities in a later analysis came from a VDJ recombination model fitted to out-of-frame rearrangements, and those results were checked against IGoR. Hypergeometric tests were used in a later analysis to score TCR-TCR, TCR-HLA and TCR-CMV co-occurrence, with a repertoire-size bias correction applied to the TCR pairs. To estimate false discovery rates, a later analysis permuted the HLA or CMV assignments 20 times. In a later analysis, co-occurring TCRs were grouped with DBSCAN, and TCRdist sequence similarity was added when clustering was performed within HLA-allele-positive subsets. Co-occurrence clustering excluded repertoires with fewer than 30,000 or more than 120,000 public chains, plus five with anomalous nucleotide sharing. Here the immuneACCESS table is served through TCRdb, limited to in-frame sequences with V and J called. Missing clones are a known gap in these copies; in checked studies unresolved V genes cover under half, and the rest lacks a known reason. V and J calls and clone size are given by that table; D and trimming were obtained from the DNA. The sample table lists over 70,000 clones, 76% of them with a count of one. The ten most abundant clones make up 1.4% of the sample.

The specimen sequenced was PBMCs. This receptor was taken from a male donor in good health and CMV-seronegative. The sequence links TRBV28 to TRBJ2-7; TRBD2 lines up with 11 middle nucleotides. Here is the DNA: TGTGCCAGCAGTACCCCGACTAGCGGGATGAGCTCCTACGAGCAGTACTTC. Its amino acids are CASSTPTSGMSSYEQYF.